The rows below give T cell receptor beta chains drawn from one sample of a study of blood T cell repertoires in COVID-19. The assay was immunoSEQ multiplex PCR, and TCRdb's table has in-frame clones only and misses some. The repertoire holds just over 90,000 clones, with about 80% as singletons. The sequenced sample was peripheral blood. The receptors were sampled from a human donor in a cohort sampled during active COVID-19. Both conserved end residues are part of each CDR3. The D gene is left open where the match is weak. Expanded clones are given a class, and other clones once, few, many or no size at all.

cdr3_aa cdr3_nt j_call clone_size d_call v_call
CASSWGQGVYEQYF TGTGCCAGCAGTTGGGGACAGGGGGTATACGAGCAGTACTTC TRBJ2-7 few TRBD1 TRBV25-1
CASTLGDYDKIEQFF TGTGCCAGCACCCTCGGGGACTACGACAAAATTGAGCAGTTCTTC TRBJ2-1 NA TRBD2 TRBV9
CATSDSNTEAFF TGTGCCACCAGTGACTCGAACACTGAAGCTTTCTTT TRBJ1-1 NA NA TRBV24-1
CASSARDRGAIGSEKLFF TGTGCCAGCAGTGCCCGGGACAGGGGCGCCATAGGCAGTGAAAAACTGTTTTTT TRBJ1-4 once TRBD1 TRBV28
CASSKCPHRGRGQPQHF TGTGCCAGCAGCAAATGTCCCCACAGGGGGCGCGGACAGCCCCAGCATTTT TRBJ1-5 NA NA TRBV21-1
CASTHSGNTIYF TGTGCCAGCACCCACTCCGGAAACACCATATATTTT TRBJ1-3 NA NA TRBV6-6
CATSRDLTVAYEQYF TGTGCCACCAGCAGAGATCTAACGGTGGCCTACGAGCAGTACTTC TRBJ2-7 once NA TRBV15
CASSLTGQGSNQPQHF TGCGCCAGCAGCTTGACAGGACAGGGGAGCAATCAGCCCCAGCATTTT TRBJ1-5 few TRBD1 TRBV5-1
CASSQGVSEAYNEQFF TGCGCCAGCAGCCAAGGCGTTAGCGAGGCCTACAATGAGCAGTTCTTC TRBJ2-1 NA NA TRBV4-1
CATSRSRGAYEQYF TGTGCCACCAGCAGAAGTCGGGGGGCCTACGAGCAGTACTTC TRBJ2-7 NA TRBD2 TRBV15
CASSSQGLAQYF TGTGCCAGCAGTTCACAGGGTTTGGCGCAGTATTTT TRBJ2-3 NA NA TRBV2
CASSVGGIQETQYF TGTGCCAGCAGCGTAGGAGGTATCCAAGAGACCCAGTACTTC TRBJ2-5 once NA TRBV9
CASSQVRGSGELFF TGTGCCAGCAGCCAAGTACGAGGGTCCGGGGAGCTGTTTTTT TRBJ2-2 NA NA TRBV3-1/TRBV3-2